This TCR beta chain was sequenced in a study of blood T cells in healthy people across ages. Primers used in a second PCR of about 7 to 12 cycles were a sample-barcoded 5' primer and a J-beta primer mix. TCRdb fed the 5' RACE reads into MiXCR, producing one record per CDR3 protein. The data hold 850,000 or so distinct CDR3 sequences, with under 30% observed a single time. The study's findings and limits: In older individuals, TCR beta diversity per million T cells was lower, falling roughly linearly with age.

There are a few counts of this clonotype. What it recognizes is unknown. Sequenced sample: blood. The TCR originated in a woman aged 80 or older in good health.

CDR3: CASTLQGGATDTQYF. CDR3 DNA: TGTGCCAGCACCCTCCAGGGGGGGGCCACAGATACGCAGTATTTT. The chain employs TRBV27 and TRBJ2-3; perhaps D is TRBD1 or TRBD2 (7 bases each). Trimming left V 7 bases short and J 2 bases short, with 16 bases between. The CDR3 extends over 15 amino acids. Germline CDR1 MNHEY, CDR2 SMNVEV (reference sequence).